This T cell receptor (beta chain) is from a study of ipilimumab plus nivolumab after autologous stem cell transplantation. For the study at large: Patients received a median of about five ipilimumab and roughly 8 nivolumab doses. The myeloma group: high-risk transplant-naive, or relapse within 3 years after first autologous transplant.

Only in-frame clones appear in the TCRdb table, and some are missing; sequencing was by immunoSEQ multiplex PCR. The sample has about 40,000 clones, about 91% seen once. Trimming at V came to 3 bases and at J to 3 bases, leaving 6 bases not matched to a gene. Germline V gives CDR1 SGHRS, CDR2 YFSETQ. There are 15 residues in the CDR3. A note on this clone: Its target is unknown.

Study-level findings and limits: Authors suggest TCR repertoire, Treg phenotype and gut microbiota support further study.

Patients got ipilimumab 1 mg/kg beginning 14 to 28 days post-transplant. The chain is built from TRBV5-1 and TRBJ2-1; 7 positions match TRBD2. The sample here was PBMCs, taken in a trial of ipilimumab plus nivolumab as post-transplant consolidation. The receptor's source is a male donor with multiple myeloma. This CDR3 is CASSSSGGVYNEQFF. The DNA for the CDR3 is TGCGCCAGCAGCTCTAGCGGTGGTGTCTACAATGAGCAGTTCTTC.